This record concerns one TCR beta chain sequence. What it binds is not known. The read stops 3 residues short of the end of the CDR3; the missing end is completed from the germline J gene. This entry is derived from a study of T cell clonality in common variable immunodeficiency. Overall study results and limits: Fewer deletions and N-nucleotide insertions were reportedly seen in common variable immunodeficiency TCR beta sequences.

The CDR3 totals 22 residues. V dropped 0 bases and J dropped 2; count of bases not matched to a gene: 23. Germline V gene data show CDR1 as MNHGY and CDR2 as SVAAGI. Clones were read by immunoSEQ multiplex PCR, and TCRdb kept only the in-frame ones, dropping some. The data list around 9,600 clones, none observed once; roughly 4.3% falls to the top ten. The rearrangement uses TRBV6-9 and TRBJ1-2; the match to TRBD1 covers 8 bases. The TCR was taken from a human donor with common variable immunodeficiency. Sequencing was performed on peripheral blood mononuclear cells. The part of the CDR3 DNA that was read is TGTGCCAGCAGTTATTCTTTCTTCGGACAGGGACTGGGAAGCGGTCACAACTATGGC. Its protein is CASSYSFFGQGLGSGHNYG. The CDR3, in full, reads CASSYSFFGQGLGSGHNYGYTF.